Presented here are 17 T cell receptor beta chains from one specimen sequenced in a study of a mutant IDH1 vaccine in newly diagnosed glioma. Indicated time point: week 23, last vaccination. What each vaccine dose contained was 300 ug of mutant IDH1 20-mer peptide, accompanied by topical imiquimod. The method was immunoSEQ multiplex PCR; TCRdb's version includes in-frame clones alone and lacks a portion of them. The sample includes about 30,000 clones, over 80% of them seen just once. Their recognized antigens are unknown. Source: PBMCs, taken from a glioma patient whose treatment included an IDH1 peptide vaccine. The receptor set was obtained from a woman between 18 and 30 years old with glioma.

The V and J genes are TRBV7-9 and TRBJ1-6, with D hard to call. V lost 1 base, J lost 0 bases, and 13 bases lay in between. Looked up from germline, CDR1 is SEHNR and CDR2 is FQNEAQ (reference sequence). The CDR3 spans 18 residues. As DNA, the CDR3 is TGTGCCAGCAGCTTAGGGGTCCTGTCCCGCTCCTATAATTCACCCCTCCACTTT. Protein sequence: CASSLGVLSRSYNSPLHF.

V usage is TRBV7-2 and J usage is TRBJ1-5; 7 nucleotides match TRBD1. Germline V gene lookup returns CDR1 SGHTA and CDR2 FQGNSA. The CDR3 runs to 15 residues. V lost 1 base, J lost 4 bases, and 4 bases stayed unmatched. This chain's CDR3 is CASSLGGTANQPQHF. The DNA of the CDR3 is TGTGCCAGCAGCTTAGGAGGGACAGCTAATCAGCCCCAGCATTTT. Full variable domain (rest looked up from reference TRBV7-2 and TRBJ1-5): GAGVSQSPSNKVTEKGKDVELRCDPISGHTALYWYRQSLGQGLEFLIYFQGNSAPDKSGLPSDRFSAERTGGSVSTLTIQRTQQEDSAVYLCASSLGGTANQPQHFGDGTRLSIL.

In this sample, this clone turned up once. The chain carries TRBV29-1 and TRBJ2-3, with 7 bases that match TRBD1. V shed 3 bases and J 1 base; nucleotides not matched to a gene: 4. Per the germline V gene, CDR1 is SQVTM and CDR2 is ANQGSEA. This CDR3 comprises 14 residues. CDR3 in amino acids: CSVERQGGTDTQYF. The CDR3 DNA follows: TGCAGCGTTGAGCGCCAGGGGGGCACAGATACGCAGTATTTT.

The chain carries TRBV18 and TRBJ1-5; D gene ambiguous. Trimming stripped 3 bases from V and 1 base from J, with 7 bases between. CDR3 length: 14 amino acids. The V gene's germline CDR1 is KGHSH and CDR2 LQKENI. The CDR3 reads CASSPAASNQPQHF. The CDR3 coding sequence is TGTGCCAGCTCACCGGCAGCGAGCAATCAGCCCCAGCATTTT.

CDR3 sequence: CASSLVSGSTDTQYF. Here the CDR3 DNA reads TGTGCCAGCAGCTTGGTCTCGGGGAGCACAGATACGCAGTATTTT. This rearrangement joins TRBV5-6 to TRBJ2-3, with D perhaps TRBD2 (5 bases). The CDR3 is 15 amino acids. Germline CDR1 reads SGHDT; CDR2 reads YYEEEE. V was cut by 0 bases and J by 0 bases, with 8 bases left in between.

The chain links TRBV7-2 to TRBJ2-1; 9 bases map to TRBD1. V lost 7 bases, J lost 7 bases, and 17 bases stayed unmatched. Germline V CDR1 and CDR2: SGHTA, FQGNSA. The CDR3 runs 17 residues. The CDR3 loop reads CASTGGTGTGFVNEQFF. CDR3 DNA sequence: TGTGCCAGCACCGGAGGCACCGGGACAGGGTTTGTGAATGAGCAGTTCTTC.

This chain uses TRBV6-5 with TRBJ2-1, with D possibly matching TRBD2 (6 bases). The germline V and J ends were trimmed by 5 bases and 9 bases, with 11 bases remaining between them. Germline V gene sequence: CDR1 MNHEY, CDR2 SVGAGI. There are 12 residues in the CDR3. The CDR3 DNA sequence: TGTGCCAGCAGTCACCCGGAGGGTGAGCAGTTCTTC. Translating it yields CASSHPEGEQFF.

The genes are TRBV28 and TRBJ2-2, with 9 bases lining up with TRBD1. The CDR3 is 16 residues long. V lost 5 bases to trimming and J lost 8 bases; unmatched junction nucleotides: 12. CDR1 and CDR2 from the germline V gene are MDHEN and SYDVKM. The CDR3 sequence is CASSPPGTGRAGELFF. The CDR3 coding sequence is TGTGCCAGCAGTCCCCCTGGGACAGGGCGGGCAGGGGAGCTGTTTTTT.

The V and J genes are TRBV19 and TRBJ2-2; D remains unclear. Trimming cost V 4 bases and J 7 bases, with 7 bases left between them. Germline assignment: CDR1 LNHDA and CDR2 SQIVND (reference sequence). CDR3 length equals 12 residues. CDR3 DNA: TGTGCCAGTAGTAGGCTAGACGGGGAGCTGTTTTTT. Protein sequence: CASSRLDGELFF.

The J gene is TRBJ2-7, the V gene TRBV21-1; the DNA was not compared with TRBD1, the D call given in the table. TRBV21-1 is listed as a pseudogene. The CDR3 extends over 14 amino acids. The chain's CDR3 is CASTLTRVDYEQYF. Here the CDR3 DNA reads TGTGCCAGCACCTTAACCAGGGTGGACTACGAGCAGTACTTC.

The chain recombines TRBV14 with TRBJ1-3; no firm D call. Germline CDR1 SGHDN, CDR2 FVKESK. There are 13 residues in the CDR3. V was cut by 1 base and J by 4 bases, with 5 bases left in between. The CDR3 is CASSQGQGNTIYF. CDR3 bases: TGTGCCAGCAGCCAAGGCCAGGGAAACACCATATATTTT.

The CDR3 sequence: CAISDTGATNEKLFF. For the CDR3, the DNA is TGTGCCATCAGCGACACCGGGGCAACTAATGAAAAACTGTTTTTT. This chain joins TRBV10-3 and TRBJ1-4; D ambiguous. This CDR3 region has 15 residues. CDR1 is ENHRY, CDR2 SYGVKD, per germline. V lost 6 bases and J 0 bases, leaving 11 bases between the germline ends.

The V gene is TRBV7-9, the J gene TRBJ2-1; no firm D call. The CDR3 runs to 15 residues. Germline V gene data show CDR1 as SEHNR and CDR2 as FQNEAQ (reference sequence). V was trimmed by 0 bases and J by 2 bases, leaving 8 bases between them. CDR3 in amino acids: CASSLAGPTYNEQFF. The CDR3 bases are TGTGCCAGCAGCTTAGCCGGGCCCACCTACAATGAGCAGTTCTTC.

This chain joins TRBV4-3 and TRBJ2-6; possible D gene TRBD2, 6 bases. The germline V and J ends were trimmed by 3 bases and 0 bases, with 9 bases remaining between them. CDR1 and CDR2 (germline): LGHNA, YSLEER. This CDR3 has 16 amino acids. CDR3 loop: CASSQISGSGANVLTF. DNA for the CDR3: TGCGCCAGCAGCCAGATTAGCGGCTCTGGGGCCAACGTCCTGACTTTC.

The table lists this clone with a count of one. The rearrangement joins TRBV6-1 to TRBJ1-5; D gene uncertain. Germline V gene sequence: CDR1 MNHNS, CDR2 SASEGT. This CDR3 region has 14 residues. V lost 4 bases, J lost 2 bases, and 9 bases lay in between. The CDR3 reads CASSGADGNQPQHF. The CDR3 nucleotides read TGTGCCAGCAGTGGGGCCGACGGCAATCAGCCCCAGCATTTT.

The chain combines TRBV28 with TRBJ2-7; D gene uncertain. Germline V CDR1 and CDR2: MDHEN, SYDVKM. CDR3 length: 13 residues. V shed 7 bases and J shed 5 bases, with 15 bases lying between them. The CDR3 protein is CASKLSQVHEQYF. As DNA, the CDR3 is TGTGCCAGCAAATTGTCTCAAGTCCACGAGCAGTACTTC.

The CDR3 spells CASSPIVGNEQFF. The CDR3 DNA reads as TGTGCCAGCAGCCCTATCGTGGGCAATGAGCAGTTCTTC. This rearrangement joins TRBV27 to TRBJ2-1; D not certain. Germline assignment: CDR1 MNHEY and CDR2 SMNVEV (reference sequence). V lost 6 bases and J lost 6, with 12 bases in between. The CDR3 loop spans 13 amino acids.